Listed here is a single T cell receptor (beta chain). Its antigen target is currently unknown. Base qualities are not at hand, and no much larger clone is one base apart. TCRbeta CDR3 regions were amplified from genomic DNA by means of the immunoSEQ Assay, a bias-controlled multiplex PCR. Turning to the authors' computational methods: Within the assay, amplification of reference gene primers was used to estimate how many nucleated cells each sample contained. Sequence reads were collapsed and filtered to measure the absolute abundance of every unique TCRbeta CDR3 rearrangement. For each sample, productive Simpson clonality was calculated as the square root of Simpson's diversity index over productive rearrangements. TCRdb mirrors the immuneACCESS table, restricted to in-frame sequences. Some clones are absent from its copies; in checked studies, under half trace to an unresolved V gene, and the reason for the others is unknown. Clone size and the V and J calls come from that table; the DNA yielded D and trimming. The sample table holds just over 300,000 clones, of which about nine tenths were seen once. The ten top clones hold approximately 2.4% of the sample.

This entry belongs to a study of blood T cell repertoires in COVID-19 (dated by TCRdb to the early 2020s). Background on the whole study: Samples from collaborators originated in the United States, Italy and Spain and spanned both the acute and convalescent phases of COVID-19. The prospective study material was composed of cDNA or gDNA derived from T cells, B-cell-depleted T cells, or PBMCs. Deeply sampled blood TCRbeta repertoires from subjects exposed to, actively infected with, or recovered from COVID-19 were included in the dataset. A freely available public database, intended as a resource for researchers studying the immune response to SARS-CoV-2, is where the repertoires were released. The samples were drawn from two sources: the first 160 participants of the ongoing ImmuneRACE study, and 1,254 subjects contributed by 6 global collaborators. Sample metadata almost always included a de-identified subject ID, COVID-19 status, age in years and sex. Where HLA class I and class II types were available, the types were taken from metadata supplied by the sample provider, not from assay-based typing.

What the research found in general, with its limitations: Clinical and demographic metadata were provided uncurated, with the amount varying by source and participant.

Whole blood was collected in K2EDTA tubes by collaborating institutions according to the institutions' own protocols. For TCRbeta analysis, collaborators shipped samples as frozen whole blood, isolated PBMCs, or DNA extracted from either of those sample types. The germline V gene encodes CDR1 SGHDT and CDR2 YYEEEE. V loses 2 bases at its end and J loses 8 bases; junction bases beyond the gene matches: 3. The CDR3 runs 12 residues from the cysteine to the phenylalanine. Only the CDR3 part of the read is kept: 36 bases, read in frame from the first base. The sequencing sample was made of peripheral blood. The rearranged segments are TRBV5-6 and TRBJ1-2, with 7 middle bases fitting TRBD1. The clonotype was recovered from a man younger than 35 with active or convalescent COVID-19. This receptor carries the CDR3 CASSLGGLGYTF. The DNA is as follows: TGTGCCAGCAGCTTAGGGGGCCTGGGCTACACCTTC.